The 28 T cell receptor beta chains in this list originate from one sample, sequenced in a study of blood T cell repertoires in COVID-19. This table comes from immunoSEQ multiplex PCR, and its TCRdb copy is limited to in-frame clones, with some not included. The repertoire holds tens of thousands of clones, with roughly 84% as singletons. The sequencing sample was made of peripheral blood. These receptors were obtained from a human donor in a cohort sampled during active COVID-19.

This sequence joins TRBV19 and TRBJ2-1; 8 bases map to TRBD1. The ends lost 5 bases at V and 6 bases at J; junction bases unmatched: 3. Germline loops: CDR1 LNHDA, CDR2 SQIVND (reference sequence). CDR3 length equals 13 residues. The CDR3 protein is CASSGDRTNEQFF. CDR3 nucleotide sequence: TGTGCCAGTAGTGGGGACAGGACCAATGAGCAGTTCTTC.

The chain recombines TRBV27 with TRBJ1-6, with unresolved D. The CDR3 sequence is 14 residues long. Germline V gene data show CDR1 as MNHEY and CDR2 as SMNVEV (reference sequence). Trimming took 5 bases from V and 10 from J, leaving 15 bases between them. This CDR3 is CASSPGKRASPLHF. The CDR3 DNA sequence: TGTGCCAGCAGTCCCGGAAAGCGGGCGTCACCCCTCCACTTT.

Here the CDR3 reads CASSSGGFPYNEQFF. CDR3 sequence (DNA): TGTGCCAGCAGCTCCGGGGGGTTCCCCTACAATGAGCAGTTCTTC. The J gene is TRBJ2-1, the V gene TRBV11-2, with TRBD2 matching 7 bases. Germline values: CDR1 SGHAT, CDR2 FQNNGV. The CDR3 contains 15 residues. Trimming cost V 4 bases and J 2 bases; bases outside gene matches: 5. The variable domain in full, completed from reference TRBV11-2 and TRBJ2-1, reads EAGVAQSPRYKIIEKRQSVAFWCNPISGHATLYWYQQILGQGPKLLIQFQNNGVVDDSQLPKDRFSAERLKGVDSTLKIQPAKLEDSAVYLCASSSGGFPYNEQFFGPGTRLTVL.

This chain links TRBV18 with TRBJ1-5; D uncertain. The CDR3 length is 15 residues. V was trimmed by 2 bases and J by 3 bases, leaving 11 bases between them. Germline V gene sequence: CDR1 KGHSH, CDR2 LQKENI. The CDR3 DNA is TGTGCCAGCTCACCATGGGGAGGGCCCAATCAGCCCCAGCATTTT. Translating it yields CASSPWGGPNQPQHF. Supplemented by reference TRBV18 and TRBJ1-5, the full variable domain reads NAGVMQNPRHLVRRRGQEARLRCSPMKGHSHVYWYRQLPEEGLKFMVYLQKENIIDESGMPKERFSAEFPKEGPSILRIQQVVRGDSAAYFCASSPWGGPNQPQHFGDGTRLSIL.

The V and J genes are TRBV9 and TRBJ2-3; D possibly corresponds to TRBD1 (6 bases). The V end was cut by 2 bases, the J end by 3 bases, with 10 bases between. Germline CDR1 SGDLS, CDR2 YYNGEE. CDR3 size: 14 residues. The CDR3 loop is CASSVGGPTDTQYF. CDR3 coding DNA: TGTGCCAGCAGCGTTGGGGGCCCGACAGATACGCAGTATTTT.

The chain uses TRBV4-2 and TRBJ1-2; 7 bases are a match to TRBD1. Germline V CDR1 and CDR2: LGHNA, YNFKEQ. The CDR3 is 15 amino acids. Trimming took 3 bases from V and 5 from J; bases not matched to a gene: 9. The CDR3: CASSQDRTGPYGYTF. As DNA, the CDR3 is TGTGCCAGCAGCCAGGACAGGACTGGGCCTTATGGCTACACCTTC.

The rearrangement links TRBV24-1 to TRBJ2-3, with D tentatively TRBD1 (6 bases). Germline V gene data show CDR1 as KGHDR and CDR2 as SFDVKD. The V gene lost 3 bases and the J gene lost 2 bases, with 14 bases spanning the gap. CDR3 length: 16 residues. This CDR3 is CATSDRGRDNTDTQYF. The CDR3 bases are TGTGCCACCAGTGATCGCGGCAGGGACAACACAGATACGCAGTATTTT.

The DNA for the CDR3 is TGTGCCAGCAGTCATCGGGGTTGGGTGGTACGAGGCTACACCTTC. It translates to CASSHRGWVVRGYTF. This rearrangement joins TRBV28 to TRBJ1-2; D gene unclear. Per the germline V gene, CDR1 is MDHEN and CDR2 is SYDVKM. The CDR3 is 15 amino acids. V lost 5 bases to trimming and J lost 8 bases, with 21 bases between them.

This chain uses TRBV7-6 with TRBJ2-1; the match to TRBD2 covers 9 bases. This CDR3 has 16 residues. V lost 5 bases to trimming and J lost 5 bases; unmatched junction nucleotides: 10. CDR1 and CDR2 (germline): SGHVS, FNYEAQ. Written as DNA, the CDR3 is TGTGCCAGCAGCCCTGCCGAGGGACTAGCCAACAATGAGCAGTTCTTC. Protein product: CASSPAEGLANNEQFF.

This chain links TRBV4-2 with TRBJ1-5; D is possibly TRBD1 (5 bases). This CDR3 has 15 amino acids. In germline, CDR1 is LGHNA, CDR2 YNFKEQ. Trimming shortened V by 0 bases and J by 7 bases, and 13 bases separated the two germline ends. The CDR3 protein is CASSQDGTGGQPQHF. CDR3 nucleotide sequence: TGTGCCAGCAGCCAAGATGGGACTGGAGGCCAGCCCCAGCATTTT.

CDR3 DNA: TGTGCCAGCAGGATCCGGGACAGAGCGGGCAATGAGCAGTTCTTC. Translating it yields CASRIRDRAGNEQFF. This sequence joins TRBV28 and TRBJ2-1; a possible D gene is TRBD1 (7 bases). The germline gives CDR1 MDHEN, CDR2 SYDVKM. V was clipped by 6 bases and J by 6 bases, with 18 bases between them. This CDR3 is 15 amino acids long.

The V call is TRBV9, the J call TRBJ2-3; TRBD1 is a possible D gene (6 bases). CDR3 length: 17 amino acids. Germline V gene lookup returns CDR1 SGDLS and CDR2 YYNGEE. V was shortened by 0 bases and J by 1 base, with 15 bases between the two germline ends. Here the CDR3 DNA reads TGTGCCAGCAGCGTAGGGGGGCAACCGGCCGGCACAGATACGCAGTATTTT. Translating gives CASSVGGQPAGTDTQYF.

In its sample, this clone was seen a few times. The CDR3 sequence: CASSEMGGGNLHEQYF. The CDR3 nucleotides read TGTGCCAGCAGTGAAATGGGCGGGGGGAACCTTCACGAGCAGTACTTC. V gene TRBV6-1 combines with J gene TRBJ2-7; 8 bases match TRBD2. After removal of 2 bases from V and 5 bases from J, the junction contained 11 bases not matched to a gene. This CDR3 has 16 residues. Germline V gene sequence: CDR1 MNHNS, CDR2 SASEGT.

This chain connects TRBV6-5 to TRBJ1-5, with D perhaps matching TRBD1 (5 bases). CDR1 and CDR2 from the germline V gene are MNHEY and SVGAGI. Trimming took off 5 bases at V and 5 bases at J, with 13 bases between the two ends. This CDR3 has 14 amino acids. The CDR3: CASSPQGGYQPQHF. In DNA, the CDR3 is TGTGCCAGCAGTCCCCAGGGTGGCTATCAGCCCCAGCATTTT.

The chain couples TRBV11-2 to TRBJ1-4, with a weak D call TRBD1 (6 bases). Trimming cost V 3 bases and J 5 bases, with 22 bases left between them. Per the germline V gene, CDR1 is SGHAT and CDR2 is FQNNGV. The CDR3 spans 18 residues. CDR3 region: CASSFGYLAGGQNEKLFF. In DNA, the CDR3 is TGTGCCAGCAGCTTCGGTTACTTGGCGGGGGGCCAAAATGAAAAACTGTTTTTT.

The chain recombines TRBV18 with TRBJ2-5, with 10 bases matching TRBD1. The germline gives CDR1 KGHSH, CDR2 LQKENI. The CDR3 loop spans 17 amino acids. V trimming: 2 bases; J trimming: 5 bases; junction bases outside the gene matches: 11. The CDR3 sequence: CASSPVPGQGNGETQYF. CDR3 sequence (DNA): TGTGCCAGCTCACCAGTACCGGGACAGGGGAATGGTGAGACCCAGTACTTC.

J is TRBJ2-1 and V is TRBV24-1; 7 bases match TRBD1. The junction had 9 bases not matched to a gene; V was cut back by 11 bases and J by 6 bases. The CDR3 is 13 residues long. Germline V CDR1 and CDR2: KGHDR, SFDVKD. CDR3 amino acids: CAIRDSMSNEQFF. In DNA, the CDR3 is TGTGCCATCCGGGACAGTATGTCCAATGAGCAGTTCTTC.

This clone has a single count. This rearrangement joins TRBV6-1 to TRBJ2-7; D may be TRBD1 (6 bases). Trimming removed 2 bases from V and 2 bases from J, with 16 bases in between. CDR1 MNHNS and CDR2 SASEGT come from the germline V gene. The CDR3 totals 16 residues. CDR3: CASSERRQGLPYEQYF. CDR3 DNA sequence: TGTGCCAGCAGTGAAAGGAGGCAGGGGCTTCCCTACGAGCAGTACTTC.

The chain combines TRBV13 with TRBJ1-6; the D is unclear. The CDR3 extends over 14 amino acids. Per the germline V gene, CDR1 is PRHDT and CDR2 is FYEKMQ (reference sequence). With 8 bases removed from V and 0 bases from J, the gap between germline ends came to 8 bases. DNA of the CDR3: TGTGCCAGCTCACGGAGCTCCTATAATTCACCCCTCCACTTT. This sequence encodes CASSRSSYNSPLHF.

The CDR3 region has the DNA TGCGCCAGCAGTGGAACTATAGGGGGAAGAACCTACGAGCAGTACTTC. This sequence encodes CASSGTIGGRTYEQYF. The chain has TRBV5-1 and TRBJ2-7, with a possible D match to TRBD1 (6 bases). The CDR3 loop spans 16 amino acids. Trimming stripped 5 bases from V and 2 bases from J, with 20 bases between. Germline-derived CDR1 and CDR2 are SGHRS and YFSETQ.

This rearrangement joins TRBV4-1 to TRBJ1-4; 10 bases line up with TRBD1. This CDR3 is 17 amino acids long. V was pared by 0 bases and J by 4 bases, with 5 bases of the junction left unmatched. The germline V gene has CDR1 MGHRA and CDR2 YSYEKL. CDR3 in amino acids: CASSQDRDRGFNEKLFF. The CDR3, as DNA: TGCGCCAGCAGCCAAGATCGGGACAGGGGATTTAATGAAAAACTGTTTTTT.

This chain links TRBV19 with TRBJ2-7; 8 bases fit TRBD1. From germline, CDR1 is LNHDA and CDR2 SQIVND (reference sequence). CDR3 length: 16 amino acids. Unmatched junction bases numbered 12, after V lost 3 bases and J lost 5 bases. The CDR3 nucleotides read TGTGCCAGTAGTATTGACAGGGGCATTGGAGCGAACGAGCAGTACTTC. This codes for CASSIDRGIGANEQYF.

This chain links TRBV19 with TRBJ2-3; possible D gene TRBD1, 6 bases. V dropped 3 bases and J dropped 1 base, with 14 bases sitting between them. The CDR3 length is 16 residues. The germline V gene encodes CDR1 LNHDA and CDR2 SQIVND (reference sequence). For the CDR3, the DNA is TGTGCCAGTAGTATTTTGAGCCGACAGGGCACAGATACGCAGTATTTT. Its protein is CASSILSRQGTDTQYF.

The rearrangement uses TRBV7-9 and TRBJ2-7; 7 bases map to TRBD1. This CDR3 comprises 14 residues. Germline CDR1 SEHNR, CDR2 FQNEAQ (reference sequence). Unmatched junction bases numbered 4, after V lost 1 base and J lost 4 bases. In DNA form, the CDR3 reads TGTGCCAGCAGCTTAGTTCAGACAGGGTACGAGCAGTACTTC. Protein product: CASSLVQTGYEQYF.

As for this clone: At one of its ends the junction is not consistent with the germline gene, which may arise from a read error. V is TRBV7-7 and J is TRBJ1-2, with a weak D call TRBD1 (6 bases). From germline, CDR1 is SSHAT and CDR2 FNYEAQ (reference sequence). This CDR3 is built from 17 residues. CDR3: CASSSPTGTSSNYGYTF. The CDR3 coding sequence is TGTGCTAGCAGCTCCCCGACCGGGACAAGCTCCAACTATGGCTACACCTTC.

V usage is TRBV5-1 and J usage is TRBJ1-2, with a possible D match to TRBD1 (6 bases). V lost 0 bases and J 6 bases, leaving 9 bases between the germline ends. The germline V gene encodes CDR1 SGHRS and CDR2 YFSETQ. The CDR3 is 13 residues long. The DNA for the CDR3 is TGCGCCAGCAGCTTGGTGGGGGCGCATGGCTACACCTTC. It translates to CASSLVGAHGYTF.

The chain links TRBV7-9 to TRBJ1-1; D perhaps matches TRBD1 (5 bases). Trimming took 5 bases from V and 1 from J, leaving 14 bases between them. CDR1 and CDR2 from the germline V gene are SEHNR and FQNEAQ (reference sequence). There are 15 residues in the CDR3. This CDR3 is CASSGGEIRNTEAFF. The CDR3 region has the DNA TGTGCCAGCAGCGGAGGGGAAATTCGGAACACTGAAGCTTTCTTT.

The chain has TRBV4-2 and TRBJ2-7; 8 positions agree with TRBD2. Trimming cost V 5 bases and J 7 bases; bases outside gene matches: 10. CDR1 is LGHNA, CDR2 YNFKEQ, per germline. CDR3 size: 14 residues. In DNA form, the CDR3 reads TGTGCCAGCAGCAACCGGGGGGGGGCGCGTGAGCAGTACTTC. Translation: CASSNRGGAREQYF.